The table lists the clone carrying this TCR beta chain with a count of one. These data are taken from a study of blood T cell repertoires in COVID-19. Generated by immunoSEQ multiplex PCR, the TCRdb table keeps only in-frame clones and is missing some. The table has about 150,000 clones, about 86% seen once. The ends were cut back, 2 bases at V and 0 bases at J, with 8 bases in the middle. The CDR3 contains 14 residues. Germline V gene sequence: CDR1 SGHRS, CDR2 YFSETQ. This receptor was obtained from a woman between 55 and 75 years old with acute or convalescent COVID-19. The chain employs TRBV5-1 and TRBJ1-1, with a weak D call TRBD1 (6 bases). The sample consisted of peripheral blood. CDR3 nucleotides: TGCGCCAGCAGCTTCACAGGGTTGAACACTGAAGCTTTCTTT. This sequence encodes CASSFTGLNTEAFF.